This T cell receptor (beta chain) was profiled in a study of PD-1 blockade in classical Hodgkin lymphoma. The CDR3 is made up of 11 amino acids. Germline V gene sequence: CDR1 WSHSY, CDR2 SAAADI. J was trimmed by 8 bases and V by 10 bases; bases with no gene match: 2. Sequenced by immunoSEQ multiplex PCR; TCRdb stores in-frame clones only, minus some. There are around 22,000 clones in the sample; about four fifths occur only once, and 17% lies in the top ten. Every patient relapsed after autologous stem cell transplantation, and brentuximab vedotin exposure varied. This rearrangement joins TRBV10-2 to TRBJ2-1, with 10 bases aligning to TRBD2. The sample was peripheral blood mononuclear cells (PBMCs), taken before the second cycle of nivolumab. This sequence originates from a human donor with classical Hodgkin lymphoma. Written as DNA, the CDR3 is TGCGCCACGGGGACTAGCGATGAGCAGTTCTTC. Protein product: CATGTSDEQFF.